The rows below give T cell receptor beta chains drawn from one sample of a study of human T cells and chemical hapten exposure. A single record per CDR3 protein comes from TCRdb applying MiXCR to the RACE reads. The table lists just under 350,000 distinct CDR3 sequences, about 7% of them singletons. This specimen consisted of whole blood, obtained in connection with sensitization to the hapten diphenylcyclopropenone (DPC). These receptor sequences come from a woman aged 18-30 years with alopecia areata. Some clones in this sample may be carry-over from other donors' samples. Both conserved end residues are part of each CDR3. The D gene is left open where the match is weak. Some rows mark clone size as missing; the rest say once, few, many or name a class of expanded clone.

J gene | V gene | clone size | D gene | CDR3 DNA | CDR3 protein
TRBJ1-5 | TRBV7-2 | few | . | TGTGCCAGCAGCTTACAGGCAATTAGCAATCAGCCCCAGCATTTT | CASSLQAISNQPQHF
TRBJ1-1 | TRBV6-2/TRBV6-3 | few | . | TGTGCCAGCAGTTACCGTAGCAGGGATCCAACCTCTGAAGCTTTCTTT | CASSYRSRDPTSEAFF
TRBJ2-5 | TRBV4-1 | . | . | TGCGCCAGCAGCCAAGTAACACTACAAGAGACCCAGTACTTC | CASSQVTLQETQYF
TRBJ1-2 | TRBV5-5 | few | . | TGTGCCAGCAGCTTGTCTGGGCAGGGAAGTGGCTACACCTTC | CASSLSGQGSGYTF
TRBJ2-2 | TRBV5-5 | . | TRBD1 | TGTGCCAGCAGCTTGGGGACAGGGGAATACCGGAACACCGGGGAGCTGTTTTTT | CASSLGTGEYRNTGELFF
TRBJ2-3 | TRBV9 | many | TRBD1 | TGTGCCAGCAGCGTAGGCGACGGGACAGGCACTAGCACAGATACGCAGTATTTT | CASSVGDGTGTSTDTQYF
TRBJ2-3 | TRBV6-2/TRBV6-3 | few | . | TGTGCCAGCAGTTACCCGCTAGGAGGGGCAGATACGCAGTATTTT | CASSYPLGGADTQYF
TRBJ2-1 | TRBV29-1 | . | . | TGCAGCGTTGAAGGGGGTGAGCAGTTCTTC | CSVEGGEQFF
TRBJ2-3 | TRBV6-2/TRBV6-3 | few | . | TGTGCCAGCACTACCGGACCTATCTATACGCAGTATTTT | CASTTGPIYTQYF
TRBJ2-5 | TRBV3-1 | few | . | TGTGCCAGCAGCCAAGACCGGCGGGAGACCCAGTACTTC | CASSQDRRETQYF
TRBJ1-5 | TRBV12-3/TRBV12-4 | . | TRBD1 | TGTGCCAGCAGCCAAGACAGGGGGCCCAATCAGCCCCAGCATTTT | CASSQDRGPNQPQHF
TRBJ1-1 | TRBV6-1 | . | . | TGTGCCAGCAGTGAACACTTTACAGCTCGCGAAGCTTTCTTT | CASSEHFTAREAFF
TRBJ1-1 | TRBV29-1 | . | . | TGCAGTGCTCTTATTTCAAGGGGAGCTTTCTTT | CSALISRGAFF
TRBJ2-6 | TRBV4-1 | . | . | TGCGCCAGCAGCCAATTGGAGAATATAGCTGGGGCCAACGTCCTGTCTTTC | CASSQLENIAGANVLSF
TRBJ1-2 | TRBV5-1 | . | . | TGCGCCAGCAGCTGGGACCGCGCCTATGGCTACACCTTC | CASSWDRAYGYTF
TRBJ1-4 | TRBV12-3/TRBV12-4 | few | TRBD1 | TGTGCCAGCAGTTTACGGACAGGGAGGATGGGGGACTATGAAAAACTGTTTTTT | CASSLRTGRMGDYEKLFF
TRBJ1-2 | TRBV6-5 | many | . | TGTGCCAGTTCCCCCCAGTCTAACTATGGCTACACCTTC | CASSPQSNYGYTF
TRBJ2-2 | TRBV6-2/TRBV6-3 | few | . | TGTGCCAGCAGTGACCCCATCCTGGAGGGTATCAACACCGGGGAGCTGTTTTTT | CASSDPILEGINTGELFF
TRBJ2-1 | TRBV9 | few | . | TGTGCCAGCAGCGTAGGTACACTGGTTCGCTCCTACAATGAGCAGTTCTTC | CASSVGTLVRSYNEQFF
TRBJ2-7 | TRBV28 | few | . | TGTGCCAGCCTGCGGGGTTCCTACGAGCAGTACTTC | CASLRGSYEQYF
TRBJ2-6 | TRBV6-5 | . | . | TGTGCCAGCAGTTACGCGGGGTCTGGGGCCAACGTCCTGACTTTC | CASSYAGSGANVLTF
TRBJ1-1 | TRBV29-1 | few | . | TGCAGCGTTGAGATGGGGCGAATGACTGAAGCTTTCTTT | CSVEMGRMTEAFF
TRBJ2-2 | TRBV11-1 | many | . | TGTGCCAGCAGCACGAGCCGGGACCACAACACCGGGGAGCTGTTTTTT | CASSTSRDHNTGELFF
TRBJ2-7 | TRBV7-8 | . | . | TGTGCCAGCAGCTTATTGTTCGGGACGGCGACCTACGAGCAGTACTTC | CASSLLFGTATYEQYF
TRBJ1-1 | TRBV6-6 | . | . | TGTGCCAGCACTTCTACCCCCGACGGTGAAGCTTTCTTT | CASTSTPDGEAFF
TRBJ1-1 | TRBV7-9 | many | TRBD1 | TGTGCCAGCAGCTTAGGGCAGGGGGCAATGGAGACTGAAGCTTTCTTT | CASSLGQGAMETEAFF
TRBJ2-7 | TRBV7-9 | many | TRBD2 | TGTGCCAGCAGCTTAGAAAAGGGACTAGCGGACACTTACGAGCAGTACTTC | CASSLEKGLADTYEQYF
TRBJ2-7 | TRBV11-1 | few | . | TGTGCCAGCAGCGAGGAATACTCCTACGAGCAGTACTTC | CASSEEYSYEQYF
TRBJ1-5 | TRBV5-5 | . | . | TGTGCCAGCAGCTTCTATTTCGGCATGTTGACCAATCAGCCCCAGCATTTT | CASSFYFGMLTNQPQHF
TRBJ2-3 | TRBV5-6 | many | . | TGTGCCAGCAGCTTGGACCGGTGGGGCACAGATACGCAGTATTTT | CASSLDRWGTDTQYF
TRBJ1-1 | TRBV6-5 | few | . | TGTGCCAGCAGTGTCTTCACTTCGACGGGAGCGACTGAAGCTTTCTTT | CASSVFTSTGATEAFF
TRBJ1-6 | TRBV10-3 | many | TRBD1 | TGTGCCATCAGTTGGGACAGGGCTTCGAGGGGGAGAAGGCGTAATTCACCCCTCCACTTT | CAISWDRASRGRRRNSPLHF
TRBJ1-5 | TRBV7-8 | . | . | TGTGCCAGCAGCTTAGCGGCAGGGTTGAACAATCAGCCCCAGCATTTT | CASSLAAGLNNQPQHF
TRBJ2-2 | TRBV6-6 | . | . | TGTGCCAGCAGAGATACAGCACAGGGGGAGCTGTTTTTT | CASRDTAQGELFF
TRBJ1-6 | TRBV6-5 | . | . | TGTGCCAGCAGTTACTCGGCACAGGGCGGGAATTCACCCCTCCACTTT | CASSYSAQGGNSPLHF
TRBJ2-5 | TRBV18 | few | . | TGTGCCAGCTCACCACCTAATCAGCCCTCGGCCCAGTACTTC | CASSPPNQPSAQYF
TRBJ2-7 | TRBV27 | many | . | TGTGCCAGCAGTTCGGTTAGGGGTCCGGAGGCCTACGAGCAGTACTTC | CASSSVRGPEAYEQYF
TRBJ2-7 | TRBV6-2/TRBV6-3 | few | TRBD1 | TGTGCCAGCACCCCTTTCCGGGACAGGGACATTTACGAGCAGTACTTC | CASTPFRDRDIYEQYF
TRBJ1-1 | TRBV29-1 | . | . | TGCAGCGTTGCGAACAGCAGGGGCACTGAAGCTTTCTTT | CSVANSRGTEAFF
TRBJ2-7 | TRBV7-2 | . | . | TGTGCCAGCACCACTCTCTACGAGCAGTACTTC | CASTTLYEQYF
TRBJ2-2 | TRBV6-1 | many | . | TGTGCCAGCAGAGCCACCCCCCGGGGCACCGGGGAGCTGTTTTTT | CASRATPRGTGELFF
TRBJ1-3 | TRBV18 | . | . | TGTGCCAGCTCACCGCTTCAGTCAGGGGTCACTGGAAACACCATATATTTT | CASSPLQSGVTGNTIYF
TRBJ1-5 | TRBV7-2 | many | . | TGTGCCAGCAGCCCTATTCTTGGGGGCGCGGATCAGCCCCAGCATTTT | CASSPILGGADQPQHF
TRBJ2-7 | TRBV7-8 | . | . | TGTGCCAGCAGCTCTTATATCCCTCCCAGGGGCACCCACGAGCAGTACTTC | CASSSYIPPRGTHEQYF
TRBJ2-3 | TRBV11-3 | . | . | TGTGCCAGCAGCGCCGACGATACGCAGTATTTT | CASSADDTQYF
TRBJ2-2 | TRBV13 | many | TRBD1 | TGTGCCAGCAGCTTATGGACAGGGAGAGTCGGGGAGCTGTTTTTT | CASSLWTGRVGELFF